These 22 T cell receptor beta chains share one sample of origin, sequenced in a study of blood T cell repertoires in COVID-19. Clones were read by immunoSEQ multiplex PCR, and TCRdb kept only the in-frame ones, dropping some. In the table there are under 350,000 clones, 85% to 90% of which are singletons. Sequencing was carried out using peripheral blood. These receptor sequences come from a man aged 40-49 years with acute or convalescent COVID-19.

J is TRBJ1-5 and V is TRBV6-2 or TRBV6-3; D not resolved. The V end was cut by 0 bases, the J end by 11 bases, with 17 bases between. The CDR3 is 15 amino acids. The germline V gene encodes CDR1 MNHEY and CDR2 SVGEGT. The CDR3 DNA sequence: TGTGCCAGCAGTTACTCGGACTTCAGGATCGGGGCCCAGCATTTT. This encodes CASSYSDFRIGAQHF.

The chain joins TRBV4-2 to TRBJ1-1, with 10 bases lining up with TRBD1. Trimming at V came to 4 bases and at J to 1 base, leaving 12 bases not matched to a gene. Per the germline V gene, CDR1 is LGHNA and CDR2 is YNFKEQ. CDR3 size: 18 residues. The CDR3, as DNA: TGTGCCAGCAGCCTCCTTTTGACCAGGGACAGGGGGAACACTGAAGCTTTCTTT. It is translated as CASSLLLTRDRGNTEAFF.

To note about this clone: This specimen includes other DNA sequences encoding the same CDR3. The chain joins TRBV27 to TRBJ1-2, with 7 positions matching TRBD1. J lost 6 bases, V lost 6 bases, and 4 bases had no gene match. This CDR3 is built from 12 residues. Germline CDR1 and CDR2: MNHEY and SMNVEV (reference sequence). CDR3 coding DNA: TGTGCCAGCAGCCAACAGGGGAATGGCTACACCTTC. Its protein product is CASSQQGNGYTF.

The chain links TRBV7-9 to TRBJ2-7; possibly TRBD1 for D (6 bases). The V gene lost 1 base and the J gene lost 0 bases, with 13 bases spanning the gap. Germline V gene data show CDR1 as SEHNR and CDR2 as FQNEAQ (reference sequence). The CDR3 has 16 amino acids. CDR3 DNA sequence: TGTGCCAGCAGCTTAGTAATGGTGGGGGCCTCCTACGAGCAGTACTTC. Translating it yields CASSLVMVGASYEQYF.

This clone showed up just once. The CDR3: CASSPRSGAGGERYTF. CDR3 nucleotides: TGTGCCAGCAGCCCAAGGAGTGGCGCAGGGGGCGAGCGCTACACCTTC. The rearrangement links TRBV7-6 to TRBJ1-2; TRBD1 agrees at 8 bases. The CDR3 is 16 residues long. Germline V gives CDR1 SGHVS, CDR2 FNYEAQ. V lost 5 bases, J lost 9 bases, and 17 bases stayed unmatched.

The CDR3 DNA sequence: TGCAGCGTTGAAAAAGGGGGATGGACTGAAGCTTTCTTT. It codes for CSVEKGGWTEAFF. The chain combines TRBV29-1 with TRBJ1-1, with a tentative D call TRBD1 (6 bases). This CDR3 comprises 13 residues. CDR1 and CDR2 from the germline V gene are SQVTM and ANQGSEA. Between the trimmed V and J ends, which lost 2 bases and 5 bases, there was a span of 12 bases.

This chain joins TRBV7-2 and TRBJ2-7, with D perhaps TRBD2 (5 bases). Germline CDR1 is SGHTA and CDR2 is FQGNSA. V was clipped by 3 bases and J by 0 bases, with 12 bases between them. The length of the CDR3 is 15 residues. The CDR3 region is CASSFPRGFSYEQYF. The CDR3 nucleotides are TGTGCCAGCAGCTTTCCTCGGGGATTCTCCTACGAGCAGTACTTC.

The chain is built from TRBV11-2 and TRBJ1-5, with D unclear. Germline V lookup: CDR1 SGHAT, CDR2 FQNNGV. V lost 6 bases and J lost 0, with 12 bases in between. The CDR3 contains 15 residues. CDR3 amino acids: CASSPDGNSNQPQHF. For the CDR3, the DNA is TGTGCCAGCAGTCCTGACGGGAATAGCAATCAGCCCCAGCATTTT. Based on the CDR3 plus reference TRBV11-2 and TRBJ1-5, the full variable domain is EAGVAQSPRYKIIEKRQSVAFWCNPISGHATLYWYQQILGQGPKLLIQFQNNGVVDDSQLPKDRFSAERLKGVDSTLKIQPAKLEDSAVYLCASSPDGNSNQPQHFGDGTRLSIL.

CDR3 amino acids: CASGLGQGQNTQYF. In nucleotides, the CDR3 is TGTGCTAGTGGTTTGGGACAGGGTCAAAATACGCAGTATTTT. The V and J genes are TRBV12-5 and TRBJ2-3; 7 nucleotides align to TRBD1. CDR1 and CDR2 (germline): LGHNT, FRNRAP. This CDR3 has 14 residues. The V segment lost 1 base and the J segment 7 bases; nucleotides outside the gene matches: 5.

This CDR3 reads CASSVDGRARTDTQYF. The CDR3 coding sequence is TGTGCCAGCAGCGTAGATGGGAGGGCTAGAACAGATACGCAGTATTTT. V is TRBV9 and J is TRBJ2-3, with 7 positions matching TRBD2. Germline lookup yields CDR1 SGDLS and CDR2 YYNGEE. V lost 0 bases to trimming and J lost 3 bases; unmatched junction nucleotides: 7. The CDR3 loop spans 16 amino acids.

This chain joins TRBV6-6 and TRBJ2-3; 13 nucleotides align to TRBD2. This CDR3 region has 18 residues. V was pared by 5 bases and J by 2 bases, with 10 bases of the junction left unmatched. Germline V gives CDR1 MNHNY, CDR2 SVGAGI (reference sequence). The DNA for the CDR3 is TGTGCCAGCAGTCAACGGACTAGCGGGGGTCTGCACACAGATACGCAGTATTTT. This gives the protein CASSQRTSGGLHTDTQYF.

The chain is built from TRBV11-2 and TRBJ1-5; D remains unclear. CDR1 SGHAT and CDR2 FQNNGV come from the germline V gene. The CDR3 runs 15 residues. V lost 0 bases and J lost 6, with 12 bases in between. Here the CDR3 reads CASSLDTRRGQPQHF. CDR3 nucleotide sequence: TGTGCCAGCAGCTTAGACACCCGGAGAGGTCAGCCCCAGCATTTT.

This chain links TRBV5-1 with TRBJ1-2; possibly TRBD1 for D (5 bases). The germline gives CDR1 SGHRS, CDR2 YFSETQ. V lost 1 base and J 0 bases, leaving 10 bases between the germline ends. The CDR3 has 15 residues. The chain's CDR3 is CASSLTDSPNYGYTF. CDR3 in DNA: TGCGCCAGCAGCTTGACCGACAGTCCTAACTATGGCTACACCTTC.

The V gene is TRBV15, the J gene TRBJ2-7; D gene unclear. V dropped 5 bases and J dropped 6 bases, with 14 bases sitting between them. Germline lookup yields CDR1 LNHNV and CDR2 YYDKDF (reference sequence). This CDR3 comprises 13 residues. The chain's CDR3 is CATSASTVREQYF. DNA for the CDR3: TGTGCCACCAGCGCAAGTACCGTGCGCGAGCAGTACTTC.

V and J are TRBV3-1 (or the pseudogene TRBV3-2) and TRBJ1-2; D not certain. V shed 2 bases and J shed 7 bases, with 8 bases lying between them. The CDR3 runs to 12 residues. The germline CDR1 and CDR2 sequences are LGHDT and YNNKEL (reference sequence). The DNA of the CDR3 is TGTGCCAGCAGCCAACCCTACAGTGGCTACACCTTC. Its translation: CASSQPYSGYTF.

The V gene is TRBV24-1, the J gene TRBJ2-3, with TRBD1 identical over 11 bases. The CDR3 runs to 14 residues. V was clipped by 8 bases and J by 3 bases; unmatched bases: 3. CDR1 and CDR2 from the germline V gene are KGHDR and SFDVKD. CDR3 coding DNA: TGTGCCACCACCCGGGACAGGGGGACAGATACGCAGTATTTT. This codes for CATTRDRGTDTQYF.

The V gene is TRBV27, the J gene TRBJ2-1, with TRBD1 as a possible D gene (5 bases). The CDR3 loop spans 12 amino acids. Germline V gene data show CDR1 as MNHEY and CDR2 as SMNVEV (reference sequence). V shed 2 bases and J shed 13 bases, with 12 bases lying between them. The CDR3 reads CASSLIGQGQFF. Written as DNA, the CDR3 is TGTGCCAGCAGTTTAATCGGACAAGGACAGTTCTTC.

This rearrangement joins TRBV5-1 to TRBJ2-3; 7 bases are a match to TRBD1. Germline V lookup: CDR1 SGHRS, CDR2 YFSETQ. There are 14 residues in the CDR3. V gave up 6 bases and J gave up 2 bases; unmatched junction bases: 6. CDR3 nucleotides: TGCGCCAGCAATAGGGGGCCGACCACAGATACGCAGTATTTT. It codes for CASNRGPTTDTQYF.

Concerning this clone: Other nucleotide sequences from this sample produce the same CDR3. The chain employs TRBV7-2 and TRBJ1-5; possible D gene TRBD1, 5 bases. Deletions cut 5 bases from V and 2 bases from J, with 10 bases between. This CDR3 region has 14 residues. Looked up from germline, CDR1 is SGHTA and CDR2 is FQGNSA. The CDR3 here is CASSLGGGNQPQHF. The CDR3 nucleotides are TGTGCCAGCAGCCTCGGGGGGGGCAATCAGCCCCAGCATTTT.

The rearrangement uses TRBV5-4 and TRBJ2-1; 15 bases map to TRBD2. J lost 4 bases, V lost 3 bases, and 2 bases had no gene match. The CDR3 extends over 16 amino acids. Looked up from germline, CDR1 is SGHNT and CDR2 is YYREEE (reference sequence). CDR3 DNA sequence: TGTGCCAGCAGCTCGGGACTAGCGGGGGGTTACAATGAGCAGTTCTTC. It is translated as CASSSGLAGGYNEQFF.

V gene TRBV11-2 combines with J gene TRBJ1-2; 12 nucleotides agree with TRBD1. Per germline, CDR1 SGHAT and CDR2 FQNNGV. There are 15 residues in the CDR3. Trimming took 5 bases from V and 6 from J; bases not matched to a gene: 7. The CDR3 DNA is TGTGCCAGCAGCCGGGGACAGGGGGCAATTAATGGCTACACCTTC. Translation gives CASSRGQGAINGYTF.

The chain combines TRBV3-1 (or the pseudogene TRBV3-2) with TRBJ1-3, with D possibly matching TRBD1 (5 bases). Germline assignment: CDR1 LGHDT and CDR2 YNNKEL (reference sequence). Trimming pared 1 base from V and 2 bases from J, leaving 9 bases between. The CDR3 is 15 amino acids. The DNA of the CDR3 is TGTGCCAGCAGCCAAGGAAGGGGTACTGGAAACACCATATATTTT. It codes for CASSQGRGTGNTIYF.